The 26 T cell receptor beta chains below all came from one sample that was sequenced in a study of Graves' ophthalmopathy and Graves' hyperthyroidism. Beta-chain TCR CDR3 regions were amplified from RNA transcripts. A first-round RT-PCR used HTBI primers, followed by a second-round multiplex PCR. TCRdb ran MiXCR on the multiplex PCR reads and lists one entry per CDR3 protein. The table records 400,000 to 500,000 distinct CDR3 sequences, around 21% of them present only once. The sample taken for sequencing was peripheral blood. The receptors stem from a woman aged 18-29 years with stable Graves' hyperthyroidism.

As concerns this clonotype: One junction end disagrees with the germline gene, perhaps due to a read error. The chain is built from TRBV6-1 and TRBJ2-7; D gene unclear. This CDR3 region has 14 residues. Germline V CDR1 and CDR2: MNHNS, SASEGT. The CDR3 DNA is TGTGCCAGCAAGCCTCTAACCCGGTCCTACGAGCTGTACTTC. Translating it yields CASKPLTRSYELYF.

At least ten counts were recorded for this clonotype. The V gene is TRBV5-1, the J gene TRBJ2-7; TRBD1 matches at 9 bases. Germline lookup yields CDR1 SGHRS and CDR2 YFSETQ. The CDR3 has 16 residues. J gave up 2 bases and V 0 bases, and 6 bases lay outside the gene matches. CDR3 residues: CASSLARQGGAYEQYF. In nucleotides, the CDR3 is TGCGCCAGCAGCTTGGCCAGACAGGGGGGGGCCTACGAGCAGTACTTC. The full variable domain, completed using reference TRBV5-1 and TRBJ2-7, is KAGVTQTPRYLIKTRGQQVTLSCSPISGHRSVSWYQQTPGQGLQFLFEYFSETQRNKGNFPGRFSGRQFSNSRSEMNVSTLELGDSALYLCASSLARQGGAYEQYFGPGTRLTVT.

The table lists this clonotype with many counts. The chain is built from TRBV12-3 or TRBV12-4 and TRBJ1-5; TRBD1 might be the D (5 bases). The CDR3 length is 14 residues. The V and J ends lost 5 bases and 4 bases respectively, with 12 bases between them. The CDR3 DNA is TGTGCCAGCAGTCCCCAGGGCCTTAATCAGCCCCAGCATTTT. This gives the protein CASSPQGLNQPQHF.

This clonotype has a count of ten or more. The CDR3 here is CASSLGIRGEQETQYF. DNA for the CDR3: TGCGCCAGCAGCTTGGGGATCAGGGGAGAGCAAGAGACCCAGTACTTC. The chain is built from TRBV5-1 and TRBJ2-5; a weak D match, TRBD1 (6 bases). The CDR3 contains 16 residues. The V end lost 0 bases, the J end lost 2 bases, and 14 bases lay between the germline ends. Germline loops: CDR1 SGHRS, CDR2 YFSETQ. The variable domain in full, completed from reference TRBV5-1 and TRBJ2-5, reads KAGVTQTPRYLIKTRGQQVTLSCSPISGHRSVSWYQQTPGQGLQFLFEYFSETQRNKGNFPGRFSGRQFSNSRSEMNVSTLELGDSALYLCASSLGIRGEQETQYFGPGTRLLVL.

There are many counts of this clonotype. V and J are TRBV29-1 and TRBJ1-1; D gene unclear. This CDR3 comprises 12 residues. The germline V gene encodes CDR1 SQVTM and CDR2 ANQGSEA. Trimming took off 5 bases at V and 0 bases at J, with 7 bases between the two ends. Here the CDR3 reads CSVWRMNTEAFF. The CDR3 coding sequence is TGCAGCGTTTGGCGGATGAACACTGAAGCTTTCTTT.

This clonotype showed up many times. V usage is TRBV30 and J usage is TRBJ1-2, with 7 bases fitting TRBD1. From germline, CDR1 is GTSNPN and CDR2 SVGIG (reference sequence). The V segment lost 0 bases and the J segment 3 bases; nucleotides outside the gene matches: 1. This CDR3 region has 13 residues. The CDR3: CAWSVDRDYGYTF. In DNA form, the CDR3 reads TGTGCCTGGAGTGTTGACAGGGACTATGGCTACACCTTC.

This clonotype appeared many times. J is TRBJ2-5 and V is TRBV5-1, with 7 positions matching TRBD1. After removal of 0 bases from V and 2 bases from J, the junction contained 7 bases not matched to a gene. This CDR3 comprises 16 residues. Germline CDR1 is SGHRS and CDR2 is YFSETQ. The CDR3, as DNA: TGCGCCAGCAGCTTGGTGGGACAGATCTTTCAAGAGACCCAGTACTTC. Residues: CASSLVGQIFQETQYF. Supplemented by reference TRBV5-1 and TRBJ2-5, the full variable domain reads KAGVTQTPRYLIKTRGQQVTLSCSPISGHRSVSWYQQTPGQGLQFLFEYFSETQRNKGNFPGRFSGRQFSNSRSEMNVSTLELGDSALYLCASSLVGQIFQETQYFGPGTRLLVL.

At least ten counts were recorded for this clonotype. The rearrangement joins TRBV25-1 to TRBJ2-7; 8 bases are a match to TRBD1. Germline lookup yields CDR1 MGHDK and CDR2 SYGVNS. The CDR3 has 15 amino acids. The junction had 7 bases not matched to a gene; V was cut back by 6 bases and J by 0 bases. The CDR3 bases are TGTGCCAGCAGGCCGAACAGGGGGTCCTCCTACGAGCAGTACTTC. Its protein is CASRPNRGSSYEQYF.

This clonotype was observed at least ten times. V gene TRBV19 combines with J gene TRBJ1-2, with D possibly matching TRBD1 (5 bases). Germline values: CDR1 LNHDA, CDR2 SQIVND (reference sequence). The CDR3 consists of 15 residues. V was clipped by 0 bases and J by 2 bases, with 10 bases between them. In DNA form, the CDR3 reads TGTGCCAGTAGTATAGATCGGAGGGGAAACTATGGCTACACCTTC. Its translation: CASSIDRRGNYGYTF.

This clonotype was found once. This chain links TRBV5-1 with TRBJ2-3; the match to TRBD1 covers 7 bases. V trimming: 2 bases; J trimming: 5 bases; junction bases outside the gene matches: 5. The CDR3 contains 14 residues. The germline gives CDR1 SGHRS, CDR2 YFSETQ. CDR3 nucleotide sequence: TGCGCCAGCAGCTTCCCAAACAGGGGAGATACGCAGTATTTT. As protein: CASSFPNRGDTQYF.

This clonotype was detected ten times or more. The CDR3 coding sequence is TGCAGCGTTGATGAAGGACAGATGAAAGAGACCCAGTACTTC. It translates to CSVDEGQMKETQYF. The V and J genes are TRBV29-1 and TRBJ2-5; TRBD1 is a possible D gene (6 bases). Germline-derived CDR1 and CDR2 are SQVTM and ANQGSEA. The V end lost 3 bases, the J end lost 3 bases, and 14 bases lay between the germline ends. CDR3 length: 14 residues.

This clonotype showed up many times. The V call is TRBV20-1, the J call TRBJ2-5, with no clear D. V lost 0 bases and J lost 0, with 5 bases in between. The CDR3 sequence is 13 residues long. Germline V gene sequence: CDR1 DFQATT, CDR2 SNEGSKA (reference sequence). The CDR3 loop reads CSARDRYQETQYF. The DNA for the CDR3 is TGCAGTGCTAGAGACAGGTACCAAGAGACCCAGTACTTC.

This clonotype was recorded many times. The V gene is TRBV20-1, the J gene TRBJ2-7; 9 bases agree with TRBD1. With V trimmed by 2 bases and J by 0 bases, 8 bases remained unmatched. The CDR3 has 16 residues. CDR1 and CDR2 from the germline V gene are DFQATT and SNEGSKA (reference sequence). The CDR3 DNA reads TGCAGTGCTAGACCACCAGGGACAGGGAGCTCCTACGAGCAGTACTTC. The encoded protein is CSARPPGTGSSYEQYF.

CDR3 nucleotides: TGTGCCAGCAGTCTCTCCCCCACGGGCAGGGGCGAACTTAATCAGCCCCAGCATTTT. This translates into CASSLSPTGRGELNQPQHF. The chain employs TRBV28 and TRBJ1-5; D possibly corresponds to TRBD1 (6 bases). Germline assignment: CDR1 MDHEN and CDR2 SYDVKM. This CDR3 is built from 19 residues. The V end lost 5 bases, the J end lost 4 bases, and 27 bases lay between the germline ends.

At least ten counts were recorded for this clonotype. V is TRBV28 and J is TRBJ2-2, with D unclear. V lost 7 bases to trimming and J lost 1 base, with 10 bases between them. Germline V gives CDR1 MDHEN, CDR2 SYDVKM. The CDR3 loop spans 14 amino acids. The CDR3 reads CASIFRLNTGELFF. In DNA, the CDR3 is TGTGCCAGCATTTTTCGGCTGAACACCGGGGAGCTGTTTTTT.

This clonotype has ten or more counts. The chain combines TRBV27 with TRBJ2-5; 8 bases map to TRBD2. CDR1 and CDR2 from the germline V gene are MNHEY and SMNVEV (reference sequence). V shed 2 bases, J shed 2 bases, and the junction held 13 bases outside the gene matches. The CDR3 contains 18 residues. This CDR3 is CASSLPVNGRVLQETQYF. CDR3 in DNA: TGTGCCAGCAGTTTACCCGTTAACGGGAGGGTATTACAAGAGACCCAGTACTTC.

This clonotype was recorded many times. This rearrangement joins TRBV10-3 to TRBJ2-5; D is uncertain. The CDR3 has 14 residues. Germline V gives CDR1 ENHRY, CDR2 SYGVKD. Deletions cut 3 bases from V and 2 bases from J, with 10 bases between. The CDR3 region is CAISDVGFQETQYF. CDR3 bases: TGTGCCATCAGTGACGTTGGTTTTCAAGAGACCCAGTACTTC.

This clonotype was observed at least ten times. The chain employs TRBV19 and TRBJ1-5, with D tentatively TRBD1 (6 bases). Trimming removed 7 bases at V and 7 bases at J, with 14 bases between. Germline V gene lookup returns CDR1 LNHDA and CDR2 SQIVND (reference sequence). CDR3 length: 13 amino acids. Written as DNA, the CDR3 is TGTGCCAGTACCGCACAGGGTTGGCAGCCCCAGCATTTT. It specifies CASTAQGWQPQHF.

This clonotype appeared many times. The chain has TRBV19 and TRBJ2-5; D not resolved. Germline V lookup: CDR1 LNHDA, CDR2 SQIVND (reference sequence). V lost 3 bases and J lost 5, with 13 bases in between. The CDR3 has 14 residues. As DNA, the CDR3 is TGTGCCAGTAGTATCTCGGAGTGGGGTGAGACCCAGTACTTC. Its protein is CASSISEWGETQYF.

On this clonotype: Compared with germline, one end of the junction differs, possibly owing to a read error. The chain couples TRBV6-2 or TRBV6-3 to TRBJ2-7; the D gene is possibly TRBD1 (5 bases). The CDR3 has 11 residues. Germline V gives CDR1 MNHEY, CDR2 SVGEGT. The CDR3 here is CASIDSYDQYF. Written as DNA, the CDR3 is TGTGCCAGCATCGACAGCTACGATCAGTACTTC.

This clonotype was counted ten times or more. This rearrangement joins TRBV6-2 or TRBV6-3 to TRBJ2-4, with 11 bases identical to TRBD1. The V segment lost 6 bases and the J segment 5 bases; nucleotides outside the gene matches: 12. The CDR3 totals 17 residues. CDR1 and CDR2 from the germline V gene are MNHEY and SVGEGT. The CDR3 reads CASSQARTGGVENIQYF. The CDR3 DNA is TGTGCCAGCAGCCAAGCAAGGACAGGGGGCGTAGAAAACATTCAGTACTTC.

This clonotype was seen a handful of times. The J gene is TRBJ1-4, the V gene TRBV2, with D hard to call. Germline V lookup: CDR1 SNHLY, CDR2 FYNNEI. V was pared by 4 bases and J by 5 bases, with 11 bases between. This CDR3 contains 14 residues. The CDR3 loop reads CASSVLGINEKLFF. CDR3 bases: TGTGCCAGCAGTGTGCTGGGAATAAATGAAAAACTGTTTTTT.

The chain couples TRBV24-1 to TRBJ2-5; 7 positions agree with TRBD1. The J segment lost 2 bases and the V segment lost 4 bases, leaving 9 bases of the junction unmatched. This CDR3 spans 16 amino acids. Germline V lookup: CDR1 KGHDR, CDR2 SFDVKD. CDR3 bases: TGTGCCACCAGTGAGTGGGGGACAGCAACTCAAGAGACCCAGTACTTC. This codes for CATSEWGTATQETQYF.

This clonotype was recorded at least ten times. Here the CDR3 DNA reads TGCGCCAGCAGCTTGGACGCCGGGGAGCTGTTTTTT. Translation: CASSLDAGELFF. This chain links TRBV5-1 with TRBJ2-2, with unresolved D. Germline V CDR1 and CDR2: SGHRS, YFSETQ. This CDR3 contains 12 residues. The germline V and J ends were trimmed by 0 bases and 6 bases, with 3 bases remaining between them.

This clonotype was counted many times. The chain carries TRBV2 and TRBJ2-7, with D perhaps being TRBD1 or TRBD2 (5 bases each). The ends were cut back, 1 base at V and 4 bases at J, with 5 bases in the middle. This CDR3 is 12 amino acids long. The germline CDR1 and CDR2 sequences are SNHLY and FYNNEI. The CDR3 bases are TGTGCCAGCAGTGAAGGGGGGTACGAGCAGTACTTC. Translated, it gives CASSEGGYEQYF.

This chain joins TRBV19 and TRBJ1-1; the match to TRBD1 covers 10 bases. The germline gives CDR1 LNHDA, CDR2 SQIVND (reference sequence). Unmatched junction bases numbered 13, after V lost 11 bases and J lost 1 base. The CDR3 is 16 amino acids. CDR3 sequence (DNA): TGTGCCGCCTCCAGGACAGGGGGGCCCGCGAACACTGAAGCTTTCTTT. It yields the protein CAASRTGGPANTEAFF.